The present entry profiles one T cell receptor beta chain with its context. Its antigen remains undetermined. No base-level quality is on record; no much larger clone is a single base apart. This sample was taken from a study of blood T cell repertoires in COVID-19 (dated by TCRdb to between 2020 and 2021). Regarding the research as a whole: Samples from collaborators originated in the United States, Italy and Spain and spanned both the acute and convalescent phases of COVID-19. Where available, HLA class I and class II types were obtained from metadata supplied by the sample provider rather than from assay-based typing. The dataset comprised deeply sampled blood TCRbeta repertoires from subjects exposed to, actively infected with, or recovered from COVID-19. The material from the prospective study consisted of cDNA or gDNA derived from T cells, B-cell-depleted T cells, or PBMCs. The repertoires were made available in a free public database intended to serve as a resource for research on the immune response to SARS-CoV-2. A de-identified subject ID, COVID-19 status, age in years and sex were almost always included in the sample metadata. The samples were drawn from the first 160 participants of the ongoing ImmuneRACE study and from 1,254 subjects provided by 6 global collaborators. The study at large found these results: The quantity of clinical and demographic metadata differed by source and by participant and was supplied without curation.

The immunoSEQ Assay, a bias-controlled multiplex PCR, was used to amplify TCRbeta CDR3 regions from genomic DNA. The authors' pipeline ran thus. Nucleated cell counts per sample were estimated from amplification of reference gene primers within the assay. To quantify the absolute abundance of each unique TCRbeta CDR3 rearrangement, sequence reads were collapsed and filtered. Productive Simpson clonality was computed per sample as the square root of Simpson's diversity index over productive rearrangements. TCRdb took this table from immuneACCESS and kept in-frame rearrangements with V and J called. Such tables lack part of the clones; where checked against another copy, unresolved V genes explain under half of the gap, and the rest is unexplained. V, J and clone size derive from that table, while D and trimming were established from the DNA sequence. The sample table records 68,000 or so clones; 70% to 80% of these occur just once. The ten most abundant clones make up 23% of the sample.

Whole blood was collected in K2EDTA tubes by collaborating institutions according to the institutions' own protocols. For TCRbeta analysis, collaborators shipped samples in one of three forms: frozen whole blood, isolated PBMCs, or DNA extracted from either of those sample types. Sequencing was performed on peripheral blood. This sequence originates from a human donor in a cohort sampled during active COVID-19.

The DNA sequence is as follows: TGTGCCAGCAGCGGAGACTCCTCGCGGGAGACCCAGTACTTC. It codes for CASSGDSSRETQYF. This sequence uses TRBV28 and TRBJ2-5, with the D gene not clear enough to name. Including the terminal cysteine and phenylalanine, the CDR3 comprises 14 residues. Only the CDR3 DNA stays, 42 bases, in frame from base 1. At the junction V is shortened by 6 bases and J by 5 bases, with 16 bases in between. Per the germline V gene, MDHEN is the CDR1 and SYDVKM is the CDR2.